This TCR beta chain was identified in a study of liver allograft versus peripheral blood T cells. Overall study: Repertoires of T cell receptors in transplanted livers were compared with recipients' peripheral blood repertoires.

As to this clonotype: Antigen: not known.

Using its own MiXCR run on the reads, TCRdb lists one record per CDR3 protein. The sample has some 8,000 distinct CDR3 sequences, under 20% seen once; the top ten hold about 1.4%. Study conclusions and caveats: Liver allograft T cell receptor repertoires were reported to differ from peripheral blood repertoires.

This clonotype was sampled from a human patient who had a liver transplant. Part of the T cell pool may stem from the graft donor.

Here the CDR3 DNA reads TGCGCCAGCGGAAACAGGGAATATAGCAATCAGCCCCAGCATTTT. Translated, it gives CASGNREYSNQPQHF. This chain joins TRBV10-1 and TRBJ1-5, with D tentatively TRBD1 (6 bases). The CDR3 loop spans 15 amino acids. V was clipped by 8 bases and J by 0 bases, with 14 bases between them. In germline, CDR1 is WNHNN, CDR2 SYGVQD (reference sequence).